This T cell receptor beta chain was captured in a study of blood T cell repertoires in COVID-19. On the study more broadly: T cells, B-cell-depleted T cells, or PBMCs supplied cDNA or gDNA.

The CDR3 is made up of 15 amino acids. V gave up 1 base and J gave up 0 bases; unmatched junction bases: 0. CDR1 is SGHNT and CDR2 is YENEEA in the germline V gene. Profiling relied on immunoSEQ multiplex PCR, and the TCRdb table lists in-frame clones only, not all of them. The repertoire holds about 200,000 clones, with 75% to 90% as singletons. The origin of this receptor is a man between 60 and 70 years old with acute or convalescent COVID-19. The chain couples TRBV11-3 to TRBJ2-7, with TRBD2 identical over 10 bases. Input material: peripheral blood. The CDR3 DNA sequence: TGTGCCAGCAGCTTAGGGACTAGCGGCTCCTACGAGCAGTACTTC. Its protein product is CASSLGTSGSYEQYF. The whole variable domain, remainder taken from reference TRBV11-3 and TRBJ2-7, is EAGVVQSPRYKIIEKKQPVAFWCNPISGHNTLYWYLQNLGQGPELLIRYENEEAVDDSQLPKDRFSAERLKGVDSTLKIQPAELGDSAVYLCASSLGTSGSYEQYFGPGTRLTVT.